In its sample, the clone carrying this T cell receptor (beta chain) was seen a few times. The V end lost 5 bases, the J end lost 4 bases, and 14 bases lay between the germline ends. The CDR3 consists of 13 residues. Germline CDR1 DFQATT, CDR2 SNEGSKA (reference sequence). The data belong to a study of early T cells in non-severe SARS-CoV-2 infection. In the library, individual cDNA molecules carried attached unique molecular identifiers. Using its own MiXCR run on the 5' RACE reads, TCRdb lists one record per CDR3 protein. The data contain around 84,000 distinct CDR3 sequences, around 15% of them singletons.

V usage is TRBV20-1 and J usage is TRBJ1-2; D unresolved. Sequenced: whole blood. The TCR comes from an adult who was a healthcare worker with PCR-confirmed SARS-CoV-2 infection or an uninfected control (not recorded which). CDR3: CSAQNSQSYGYTF. The CDR3 DNA reads as TGCAGTGCTCAAAACAGTCAATCCTATGGCTACACCTTC.